This note documents a single T cell receptor (beta chain) sequence. Enrolment of Seattle patients took place during active infection, and they were followed longitudinally. CDR3 length: 14 amino acids. Germline V gene lookup returns CDR1 LNHDA and CDR2 SQIVND (reference sequence). V was pared by 4 bases and J by 7 bases, with 5 bases of the junction left unmatched. The authors' processing: By means of reference gene primer amplification, nucleated cell counts were estimated. Repertoires were generated with immunoSEQ multiplex PCR, while TCRdb's copy carries only in-frame clones and drops some. The D gene and trimming were derived from the DNA, and the V and J assignments and clone size from that table. Among a few hundred thousand clones listed, roughly 90% were seen once. This sample is drawn from a study of blood T cell repertoires in COVID-19. Study details: The analysed material was cDNA or gDNA that came from T cells, B-cell-depleted T cells, or PBMCs.

The source of this sequence is a woman aged 25 to 39 with COVID-19, enrolled during active disease. The sample consisted of peripheral blood. This rearrangement joins TRBV19 to TRBJ1-5; TRBD1 aligns across 9 bases. CDR3 nucleotide sequence: TGTGCCAGTAGTACTGGACAGGGGCCCCAGCCCCAGCATTTT. This gives the protein CASSTGQGPQPQHF. Full variable domain (rest looked up from reference TRBV19 and TRBJ1-5): DGGITQSPKYLFRKEGQNVTLSCEQNLNHDAMYWYRQDPGQGLRLIYYSQIVNDFQKGDIAEGYSVSREKKESFPLTVTSAQKNPTAFYLCASSTGQGPQPQHFGDGTRLSIL.